These T cell receptor beta chains were read from a single sample in a study of PD-L1 blockade in urothelial cancer. The method was immunoSEQ multiplex PCR; TCRdb's version includes in-frame clones alone and lacks a portion of them. This table holds fewer than 55,000 clones, about four fifths found once. The sample here was PBMCs, taken around atezolizumab (anti-PD-L1) treatment. The receptor source for this set is a man in his 70s with urothelial cancer. Each CDR3 is given with its conserved first and last residue. A D gene is named only where the DNA matches it firmly. Only some rows state a clone size, as once, few, many or a class for expanded clones.

v_gene: TRBV28; d_gene: -; j_gene: TRBJ2-3; abundance: -; CDR3nt: TGTGCCAGTTCCTCTAGCGCTAGCACAGATACGCAGTATTTT; CDR3aa: CASSSSASTDTQYF
v_gene: TRBV7-9; d_gene: TRBD1; j_gene: TRBJ1-5; abundance: -; CDR3nt: TGTGCCAGCAGCTTATCGACAGGGGTGAATCAGCCCCAGCATTTT; CDR3aa: CASSLSTGVNQPQHF
v_gene: TRBV5-1; d_gene: -; j_gene: TRBJ1-1; abundance: -; CDR3nt: TGCGCCAGCAGCTTGGGAATAGGGGGAACGGATGAAGCTTTCTTT; CDR3aa: CASSLGIGGTDEAFF
v_gene: TRBV6-5; d_gene: -; j_gene: TRBJ1-2; abundance: -; CDR3nt: TGTGCCAGCAGTTACTCTCAGGCGGCCAGACTATATGGCTACACCTTC; CDR3aa: CASSYSQAARLYGYTF
v_gene: TRBV7-6; d_gene: TRBD1; j_gene: TRBJ2-7; abundance: -; CDR3nt: TGTGCCAGCAGCTCGGGACAGTACTACGAGCAGTACTTC; CDR3aa: CASSSGQYYEQYF
v_gene: TRBV4-2; d_gene: -; j_gene: TRBJ1-3; abundance: -; CDR3nt: TGTGCCAGCAGCCCTCCGGACACCTCTGGAAACACCATATATTTT; CDR3aa: CASSPPDTSGNTIYF
v_gene: TRBV9; d_gene: -; j_gene: TRBJ2-6; abundance: -; CDR3nt: TGTGCCAGCAGCGCCGGACATGGCTTCTCTGGGGCCAACGTCCTGACTTTC; CDR3aa: CASSAGHGFSGANVLTF
v_gene: TRBV20-1; d_gene: -; j_gene: TRBJ2-5; abundance: -; CDR3nt: TGCAGTGCTAGAGACGAAGAGACCCAGTACTTC; CDR3aa: CSARDEETQYF
v_gene: TRBV5-1; d_gene: -; j_gene: TRBJ1-6; abundance: many; CDR3nt: TGCGCCAGCAGCCCGACAGGTTGGAATTCACCCCTCCACTTT; CDR3aa: CASSPTGWNSPLHF
v_gene: TRBV4-3; d_gene: TRBD1; j_gene: TRBJ1-1; abundance: once; CDR3nt: TGCGCCAGCAGCCAAGTCGTGGGACAGGCGAACACTGAAGCTTTCTTT; CDR3aa: CASSQVVGQANTEAFF
v_gene: TRBV9; d_gene: -; j_gene: TRBJ2-3; abundance: -; CDR3nt: TGTGCCAGCAGCGTAGCGAGCCTACCCCCAGATACGCAGTATTTT; CDR3aa: CASSVASLPPDTQYF
v_gene: TRBV18; d_gene: TRBD2; j_gene: TRBJ2-7; abundance: -; CDR3nt: TGTGCCAGCTCACCATACGGGGCTAGCGGATACGAGCAGTACTTC; CDR3aa: CASSPYGASGYEQYF
v_gene: TRBV5-5; d_gene: TRBD1; j_gene: TRBJ1-5; abundance: once; CDR3nt: TGTGCCAGCAGCTTGAGAGGGACAGGGGCCAATCAGCCCCAGCATTTT; CDR3aa: CASSLRGTGANQPQHF
v_gene: TRBV5-1; d_gene: TRBD1; j_gene: TRBJ2-2; abundance: -; CDR3nt: TGCGCCAGCAGCACGGGACAGATGAACACCGGGGAGCTGTTTTTT; CDR3aa: CASSTGQMNTGELFF
v_gene: TRBV5-6; d_gene: TRBD2; j_gene: TRBJ2-7; abundance: -; CDR3nt: TGTGCCAGCAGCTTGGAACTAGCGGGAGGGCCGATGGACGAGCAGTACTTC; CDR3aa: CASSLELAGGPMDEQYF
v_gene: TRBV9; d_gene: -; j_gene: TRBJ2-7; abundance: -; CDR3nt: TGTGCCAGCAGCCCTAGAGGTGGGGGCTACGAGCAGTACTTC; CDR3aa: CASSPRGGGYEQYF
v_gene: TRBV6-6; d_gene: -; j_gene: TRBJ1-1; abundance: few; CDR3nt: TGTGCCAGTCGGGACACTTATGAAGCTTTCTTT; CDR3aa: CASRDTYEAFF
v_gene: TRBV6-1; d_gene: -; j_gene: TRBJ1-5; abundance: -; CDR3nt: TGTGCCAGCAGTGAGGGCTATCCCCTGCATTTT; CDR3aa: CASSEGYPLHF
v_gene: TRBV6-5; d_gene: -; j_gene: TRBJ1-1; abundance: -; CDR3nt: TGTGCCAGCAGTTACGCTTTCAGGGGGAACACTGAAGCTTTCTTT; CDR3aa: CASSYAFRGNTEAFF
v_gene: TRBV27; d_gene: -; j_gene: TRBJ1-1; abundance: -; CDR3nt: TGTGCCAGCAGTTCGATACAGTTCAGCGGCACTGAAGCTTTCTTT; CDR3aa: CASSSIQFSGTEAFF
v_gene: TRBV28; d_gene: -; j_gene: TRBJ1-2; abundance: once; CDR3nt: TGTGCCAGCAGCCGCTATGGCTACACCTTC; CDR3aa: CASSRYGYTF
v_gene: TRBV5-1; d_gene: TRBD1; j_gene: TRBJ2-1; abundance: -; CDR3nt: TGCGCCAGCAGTACTGGACAGGGGTATCGCAATGAGCAGTTCTTC; CDR3aa: CASSTGQGYRNEQFF
v_gene: TRBV2; d_gene: TRBD1; j_gene: TRBJ1-5; abundance: once; CDR3nt: TGTGCCAGCAGCCAGGGGGCCGGCAATCAGCCCCAGCATTTT; CDR3aa: CASSQGAGNQPQHF
v_gene: TRBV7-2; d_gene: -; j_gene: TRBJ2-3; abundance: -; CDR3nt: TGTGCCAGCAGCTCCCCCGCAGATACGCAGTATTTT; CDR3aa: CASSSPADTQYF
v_gene: TRBV7-3; d_gene: -; j_gene: TRBJ2-3; abundance: -; CDR3nt: TGTGCCAGCAGCTTAGGCAGCGGCCGGGGAGATACGCAGTATTTT; CDR3aa: CASSLGSGRGDTQYF
v_gene: TRBV11-3; d_gene: TRBD1; j_gene: TRBJ2-1; abundance: -; CDR3nt: TGTGCCAGCAGCTCCCTGGGGGGGACAGGGAACAATGAGCAGTTCTTC; CDR3aa: CASSSLGGTGNNEQFF
v_gene: TRBV6-1; d_gene: -; j_gene: TRBJ1-2; abundance: once; CDR3nt: TGTGCCAGCAGTGCCGGGACACCGTATGGCTACACCTTC; CDR3aa: CASSAGTPYGYTF
v_gene: TRBV5-1; d_gene: -; j_gene: TRBJ1-2; abundance: -; CDR3nt: TGCGCCACCTCACAGGCTAACTATGGCTACACCTTC; CDR3aa: CATSQANYGYTF
v_gene: TRBV18; d_gene: TRBD2; j_gene: TRBJ2-1; abundance: -; CDR3nt: TGTGCCAGCTCACCAAGCCTAGCGGGAGTCGGGAACAATGAGCAGTTCTTC; CDR3aa: CASSPSLAGVGNNEQFF
v_gene: TRBV19; d_gene: -; j_gene: TRBJ1-3; abundance: -; CDR3nt: TGTGCCAGTCGATCCAACCGGGGAAGTATCTCTGGAAACACCATATATTTT; CDR3aa: CASRSNRGSISGNTIYF
v_gene: TRBV7-2; d_gene: -; j_gene: TRBJ2-3; abundance: -; CDR3nt: TGTGCCAGCAGCTTGGTCGCAGGGGGCACAGATACGCAGTATTTT; CDR3aa: CASSLVAGGTDTQYF
v_gene: TRBV5-6; d_gene: -; j_gene: TRBJ2-7; abundance: few; CDR3nt: TGTGCCAGCAGCTCAGGACCCACAGGATACCCCTACGAGCAGTACTTC; CDR3aa: CASSSGPTGYPYEQYF
v_gene: TRBV9; d_gene: -; j_gene: TRBJ1-1; abundance: -; CDR3nt: TGTGCCAGCAGCGTGACGGGGAACACTGAAGCTTTCTTT; CDR3aa: CASSVTGNTEAFF
v_gene: TRBV6-5; d_gene: -; j_gene: TRBJ2-5; abundance: -; CDR3nt: TGTGCCAGCAGTTCGGACTGGGAAGGAAGCCAGTACTTC; CDR3aa: CASSSDWEGSQYF
v_gene: TRBV2; d_gene: TRBD2; j_gene: TRBJ2-7; abundance: -; CDR3nt: TGTGCCAGCAAACGGGGGGAGTTGTACGAGCAGTACTTC; CDR3aa: CASKRGELYEQYF
v_gene: TRBV7-7; d_gene: -; j_gene: TRBJ2-3; abundance: many; CDR3nt: TGTGCCAGCAGCTTGTTAGACACAGATACGCAGTATTTT; CDR3aa: CASSLLDTDTQYF
v_gene: TRBV5-4; d_gene: -; j_gene: TRBJ1-1; abundance: -; CDR3nt: TGTGCCAGCAGCTTGCGAGCGGGGGCCGGCACTGAAGCTTTCTTT; CDR3aa: CASSLRAGAGTEAFF
v_gene: TRBV6-5; d_gene: -; j_gene: TRBJ1-1; abundance: -; CDR3nt: TGTGCCAGCAGTTACGGGAGAAACACTGAAGCTTTCTTT; CDR3aa: CASSYGRNTEAFF
v_gene: TRBV7-3; d_gene: -; j_gene: TRBJ2-1; abundance: many; CDR3nt: TGTGCCAGCAGCATCACTACGAATGAGCAGTTCTTC; CDR3aa: CASSITTNEQFF
v_gene: TRBV5-1; d_gene: TRBD2; j_gene: TRBJ2-1; abundance: -; CDR3nt: TGCGCCAGCAGCCGAGGGACTAGCGGAGCGGCGTCCTACAATGAGCAGTTCTTC; CDR3aa: CASSRGTSGAASYNEQFF
v_gene: TRBV5-1; d_gene: -; j_gene: TRBJ1-4; abundance: -; CDR3nt: TGCGCCAGCAGCTTGCGGAGCGGGGATAATGAAAAACTGTTTTTT; CDR3aa: CASSLRSGDNEKLFF
v_gene: TRBV29-1; d_gene: -; j_gene: TRBJ2-1; abundance: -; CDR3nt: TGCAGCGTTGAGTGGGGCCGCAACGGGCAGTTCTTC; CDR3aa: CSVEWGRNGQFF
v_gene: TRBV11-3; d_gene: -; j_gene: TRBJ2-5; abundance: -; CDR3nt: TGTGCCAGCAGCTTAAGGGAGGAGACCCAGTACTTC; CDR3aa: CASSLREETQYF
v_gene: TRBV5-1; d_gene: TRBD2; j_gene: TRBJ2-2; abundance: -; CDR3nt: TGCGCCAGCAGCCGGGGACTAGGCCCCGGGGAGCTGTTTTTT; CDR3aa: CASSRGLGPGELFF
v_gene: TRBV5-5; d_gene: TRBD2; j_gene: TRBJ2-2; abundance: -; CDR3nt: TGTGCCAGCAGCACCGGACTAGCGAGGAACACCGGGGAGCTGTTTTTT; CDR3aa: CASSTGLARNTGELFF
v_gene: TRBV4-1; d_gene: -; j_gene: TRBJ2-7; abundance: -; CDR3nt: TGCGCCAGCAGCCAACGGGAGTCCTACGAGCAGTACTTC; CDR3aa: CASSQRESYEQYF
v_gene: TRBV18; d_gene: TRBD1; j_gene: TRBJ1-1; abundance: -; CDR3nt: TGTGCCAGCTCTCGGGGGGGACAGGGGCGCACTGAAGCTTTCTTT; CDR3aa: CASSRGGQGRTEAFF
v_gene: TRBV14; d_gene: -; j_gene: TRBJ2-7; abundance: -; CDR3nt: TGTGCCAGCAGCCAAGTTAGGGGCTCGTACGAGCAGTACTTC; CDR3aa: CASSQVRGSYEQYF